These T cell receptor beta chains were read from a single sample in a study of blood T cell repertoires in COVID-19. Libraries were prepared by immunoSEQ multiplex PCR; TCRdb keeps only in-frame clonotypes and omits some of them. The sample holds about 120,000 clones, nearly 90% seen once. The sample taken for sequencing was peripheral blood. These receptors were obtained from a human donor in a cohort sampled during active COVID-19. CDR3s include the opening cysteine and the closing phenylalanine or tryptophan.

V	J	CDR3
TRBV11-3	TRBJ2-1	CASSLGPGSQFF
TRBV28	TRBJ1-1	CASSLYGTGVRLNTEAFF
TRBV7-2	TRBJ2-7	CASSPRVQFEQYF
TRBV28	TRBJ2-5	CASSLLGQDPYF
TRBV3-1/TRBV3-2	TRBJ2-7	CASSQLGQGEFYF
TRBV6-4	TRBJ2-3	CASTTDTCTDTQYF
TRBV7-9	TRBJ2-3	CASSLGRGGRTDTQYF
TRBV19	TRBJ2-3	CASSQDSVQLFTDTQYF
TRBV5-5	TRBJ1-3	CASSLEQRNTIYF
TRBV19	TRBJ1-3	CASSGTGLIGNTIYF
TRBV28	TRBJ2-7	CASSLFSGRAGEQYF
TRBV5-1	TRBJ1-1	CASSPRGMNTEAFF
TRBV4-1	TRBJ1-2	CASSQVVLPSRDTYGYTF
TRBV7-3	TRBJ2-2	CASSLSGTGLFGELFF
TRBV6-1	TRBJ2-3	CASSEGTSPATDTQYF
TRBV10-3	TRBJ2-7	CAISSGQDYEQYF
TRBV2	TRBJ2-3	CASSEEGFSDTQYF
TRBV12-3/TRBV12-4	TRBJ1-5	CASSLSADQPQHF
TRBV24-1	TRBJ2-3	CATSTGADTQYF
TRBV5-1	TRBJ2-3	CASSSLAGGGTDTQYF
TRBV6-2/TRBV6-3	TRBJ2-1	CASSRSGRVYNEQFF
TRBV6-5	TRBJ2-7	CASSSSGGTYEQYF
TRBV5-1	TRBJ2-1	CASSLSGNYNEQFF
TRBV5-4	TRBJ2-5	CASSLGLAGGSSQETQYF
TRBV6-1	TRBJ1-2	CASSESPGGYYGYTF
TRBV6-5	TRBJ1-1	CASTSRNTEAFF
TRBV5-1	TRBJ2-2	CASSPRQGDLTGELFF
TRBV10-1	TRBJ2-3	CASSESLLLADTQYF
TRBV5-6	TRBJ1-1	CASSLPDSGTEAFF
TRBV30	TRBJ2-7	CACQTSGGTYEQYF
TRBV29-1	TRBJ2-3	CSVDSSTDTQYF
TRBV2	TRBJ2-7	CASSRGNYEQYF
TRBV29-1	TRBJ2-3	CSVEAGSTDTQYF
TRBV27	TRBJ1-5	CASSLNRQGPQHF
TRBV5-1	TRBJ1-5	CASSLTGIGNQPQHF
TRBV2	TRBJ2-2	CASAPSGGNTGELFF
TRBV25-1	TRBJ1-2	CASEPTGGYGYTF
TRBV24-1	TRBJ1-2	CATSRDSGYGYTF
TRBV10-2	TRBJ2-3	CASSDWGSGGARDTQYF
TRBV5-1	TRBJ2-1	CASSRDWSSYNEQFF
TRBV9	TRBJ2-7	CASSVAPGAYEQYF
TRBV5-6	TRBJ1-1	CASSSNYGHLNTEAFF
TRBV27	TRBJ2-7	CASKRTGVTYEQYF
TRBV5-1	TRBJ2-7	CASSLGDTDEQYF
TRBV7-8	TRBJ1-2	CASSSGGRTNYGYTF
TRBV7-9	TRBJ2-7	CASSLTRMGQGLHEQYF
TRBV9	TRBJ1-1	CASSVGQGPEAFF
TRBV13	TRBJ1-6	CASSLPGGSSPLHF